The 4 T cell receptor beta chains presented below share a single source sample, sequenced in a study of blood T cell repertoires in COVID-19 (TCRdb year 2020). Library preparation used the immunoSEQ multiplex PCR assay. What TCRdb holds here is the immuneACCESS table cut down to in-frame rearrangements. Part of the clones is not present; checked against another copy, under half of the missing clones reflect an unresolved V gene, and the others are unexplained. The sample profile shows approximately 220,000 clones; 80% to 90% of them were found once. The top ten clonotypes cover 7% to 10% of the sample. Sample: peripheral blood. The source is a woman aged 45-59 years with acute or convalescent COVID-19.

V gene TRBV28 combines with J gene TRBJ1-5; D call uncertain. Germline V gives CDR1 MDHEN, CDR2 SYDVKM. The CDR3 extends over 14 amino acids. Between the trimmed V and J ends, which lost 3 bases and 3 bases, there was a span of 9 bases. The CDR3 coding sequence is TGTGCCAGCAGTTTCAGCGGCGACAATCAGCCCCAGCATTTT. Its protein is CASSFSGDNQPQHF. The full variable domain, its missing parts supplied by reference TRBV28 and TRBJ1-5, is DVKVTQSSRYLVKRTGEKVFLECVQDMDHENMFWYRQDPGLGLRLIYFSYDVKMKEKGDIPEGYSVSREKKERFSLILESASTNQTSMYLCASSFSGDNQPQHFGDGTRLSIL.

The chain links TRBV6-5 to TRBJ2-5; tentative D call: TRBD1 (6 bases). The CDR3 runs to 12 residues. Germline CDR1 is MNHEY and CDR2 is SVGAGI. V was clipped by 10 bases and J by 5 bases, with 14 bases between them. The CDR3 DNA sequence: TGTGCCACCGGACTCCAGGGGGAGACCCAGTACTTC. Amino acids: CATGLQGETQYF.

This clone was seen a handful of times. The rearrangement uses TRBV5-5 and TRBJ1-1; unclear D gene. In germline, CDR1 is SGHKS, CDR2 YYEKEE (reference sequence). V lost 2 bases and J lost 1, with 6 bases in between. The CDR3 runs to 13 residues. CDR3 amino acids: CASSFSRNTEAFF. DNA for the CDR3: TGTGCCAGCAGCTTCTCCCGGAACACTGAAGCTTTCTTT.

The chain uses TRBV30 and TRBJ1-1; maybe TRBD1 (5 bases). There are 13 residues in the CDR3. Germline V gene data show CDR1 as GTSNPN and CDR2 as SVGIG (reference sequence). The ends were cut back, 0 bases at V and 11 bases at J, with 16 bases in the middle. In DNA, the CDR3 is TGTGCCTGGAGTGTAGCGGGGCGGGGGGTTGCTTTCTTT. Translation gives CAWSVAGRGVAFF.